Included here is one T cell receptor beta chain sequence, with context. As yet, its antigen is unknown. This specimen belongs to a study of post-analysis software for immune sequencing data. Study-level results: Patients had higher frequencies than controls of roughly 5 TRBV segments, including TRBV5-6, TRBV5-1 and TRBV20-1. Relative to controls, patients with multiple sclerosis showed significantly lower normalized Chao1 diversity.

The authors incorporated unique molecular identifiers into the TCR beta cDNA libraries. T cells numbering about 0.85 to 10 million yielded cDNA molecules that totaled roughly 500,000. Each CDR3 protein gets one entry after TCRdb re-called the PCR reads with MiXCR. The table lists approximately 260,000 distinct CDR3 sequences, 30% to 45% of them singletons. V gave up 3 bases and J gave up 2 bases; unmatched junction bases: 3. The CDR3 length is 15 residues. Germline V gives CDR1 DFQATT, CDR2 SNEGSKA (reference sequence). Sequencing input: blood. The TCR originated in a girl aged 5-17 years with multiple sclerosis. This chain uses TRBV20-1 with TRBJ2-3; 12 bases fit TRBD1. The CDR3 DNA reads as TGCAGTGCTAGGAGGGACAGGGGGCCCACAGATACGCAGTATTTT. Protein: CSARRDRGPTDTQYF.